This T cell receptor beta chain stems from a study of blood T cells in healthy people across ages. The V segment lost 3 bases and the J segment 8 bases; nucleotides outside the gene matches: 6. The CDR3 consists of 13 residues. Approximately 9 milliliters of peripheral blood were drawn from each donor into EDTA-treated tubes. Study-wide results and caveats: Conclusively comparing naive with antigen-experienced cells was impossible with unsorted PBMCs.

This clonotype was counted at least ten times. Its antigen remains unidentified. A second about 7 to 11 cycle PCR used barcoded and J-beta primers. Unique molecular identifiers of 12 random nucleotides labeled each cDNA. TCRdb reanalysed the 5' RACE reads using MiXCR and keeps one entry per CDR3 protein. This table has 850,000 to 950,000 distinct CDR3 sequences, about 30% appearing once. The clonotype comes from a woman of 80 years or more in good health. The sample consisted of blood. The V gene is TRBV12-3 or TRBV12-4, the J gene TRBJ1-2, with TRBD1 identical over 7 bases. The CDR3 here is CASSFPGQMGYTF. The DNA for the CDR3 is TGTGCCAGCAGTTTCCCGGGACAGATGGGCTACACCTTC.